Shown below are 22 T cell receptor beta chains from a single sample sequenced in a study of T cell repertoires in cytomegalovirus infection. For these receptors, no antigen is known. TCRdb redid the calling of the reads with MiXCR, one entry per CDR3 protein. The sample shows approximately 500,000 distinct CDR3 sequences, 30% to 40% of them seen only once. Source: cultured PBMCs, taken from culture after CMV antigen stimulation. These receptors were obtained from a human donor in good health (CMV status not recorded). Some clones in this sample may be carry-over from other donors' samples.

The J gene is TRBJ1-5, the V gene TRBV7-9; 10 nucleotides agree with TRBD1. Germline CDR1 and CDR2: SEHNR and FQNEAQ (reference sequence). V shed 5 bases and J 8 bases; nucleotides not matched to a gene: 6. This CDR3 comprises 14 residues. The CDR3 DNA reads TGTGCCAGCAGCCATGGGACAGGGGATAAGCCCCAGCATTTT. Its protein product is CASSHGTGDKPQHF.

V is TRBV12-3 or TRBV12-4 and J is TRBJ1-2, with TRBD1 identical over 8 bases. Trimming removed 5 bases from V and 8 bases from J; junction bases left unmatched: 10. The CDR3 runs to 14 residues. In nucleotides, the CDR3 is TGTGCCAGCAGTGATCGAGGACAGGGCAGCGGCTACACCTTC. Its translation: CASSDRGQGSGYTF.

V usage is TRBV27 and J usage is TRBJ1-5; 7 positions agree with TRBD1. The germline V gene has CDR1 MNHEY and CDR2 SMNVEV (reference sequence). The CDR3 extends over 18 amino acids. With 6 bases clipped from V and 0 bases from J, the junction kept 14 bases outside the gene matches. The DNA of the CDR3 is TGTGCCAGCAGGGGGGCCGGGACAGAAGATTATAGCAATCAGCCCCAGCATTTT. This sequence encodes CASRGAGTEDYSNQPQHF.

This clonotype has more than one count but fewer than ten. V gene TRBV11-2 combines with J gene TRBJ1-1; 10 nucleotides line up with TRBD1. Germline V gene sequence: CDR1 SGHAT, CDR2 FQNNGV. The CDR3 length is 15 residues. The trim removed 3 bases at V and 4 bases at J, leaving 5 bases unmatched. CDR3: CASSLTGGSGTEAFF. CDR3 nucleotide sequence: TGTGCCAGCAGCTTGACAGGGGGCTCGGGCACTGAAGCTTTCTTT.

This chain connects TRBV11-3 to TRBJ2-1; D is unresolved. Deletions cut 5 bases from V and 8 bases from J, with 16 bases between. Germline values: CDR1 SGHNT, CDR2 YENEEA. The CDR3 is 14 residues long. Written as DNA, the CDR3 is TGTGCCAGCAGCAGGGATCTAGGGTCCCATGAGCAGTTCTTC. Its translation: CASSRDLGSHEQFF.

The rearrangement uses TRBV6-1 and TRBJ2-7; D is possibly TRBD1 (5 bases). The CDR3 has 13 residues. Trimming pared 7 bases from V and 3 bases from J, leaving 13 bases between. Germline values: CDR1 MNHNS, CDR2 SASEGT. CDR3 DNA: TGTGCCAGCACTACAGGACGCAGCTACGAGCAGTACTTC. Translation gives CASTTGRSYEQYF.

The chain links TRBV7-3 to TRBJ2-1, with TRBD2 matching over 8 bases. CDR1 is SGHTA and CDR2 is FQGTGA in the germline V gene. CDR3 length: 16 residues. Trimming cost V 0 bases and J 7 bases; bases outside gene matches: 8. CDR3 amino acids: CASSLTAGTSYNEQFF. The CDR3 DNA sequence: TGTGCCAGCAGCTTAACCGCCGGGACTAGTTATAATGAGCAGTTCTTC.

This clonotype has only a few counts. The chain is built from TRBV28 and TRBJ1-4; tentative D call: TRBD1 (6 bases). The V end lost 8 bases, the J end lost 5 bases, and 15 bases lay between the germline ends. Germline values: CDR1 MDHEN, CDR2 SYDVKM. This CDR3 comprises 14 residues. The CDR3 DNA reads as TGTGCCAGCCGACCCGGGACATTAAATGAAAAACTGTTTTTT. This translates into CASRPGTLNEKLFF.

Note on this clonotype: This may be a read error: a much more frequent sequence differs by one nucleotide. The CDR3 bases are TGTGTCAGCAGCTTAGATTCCGGGGTTGTCTATAATTCACCCCTCCACTTT. Residues: CVSSLDSGVVYNSPLHF. V is TRBV7-2 and J is TRBJ1-6; no definite D call. Germline lookup yields CDR1 SGHTA and CDR2 FQGNSA. There are 17 residues in the CDR3.

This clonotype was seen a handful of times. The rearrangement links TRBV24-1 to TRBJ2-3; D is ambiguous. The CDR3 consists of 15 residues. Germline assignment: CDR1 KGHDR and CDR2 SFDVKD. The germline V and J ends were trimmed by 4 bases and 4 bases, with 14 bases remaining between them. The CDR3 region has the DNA TGTGCCACCAGTGACGGACCTCTGGGCGCAGATACGCAGTATTTT. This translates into CATSDGPLGADTQYF.

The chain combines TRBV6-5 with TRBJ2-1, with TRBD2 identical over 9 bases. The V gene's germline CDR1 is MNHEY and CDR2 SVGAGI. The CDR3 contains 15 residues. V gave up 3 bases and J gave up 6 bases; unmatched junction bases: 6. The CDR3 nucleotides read TGTGCCAGCAGTTATAGGCGGGAGGGGGGCAATGAGCAGTTCTTC. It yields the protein CASSYRREGGNEQFF.

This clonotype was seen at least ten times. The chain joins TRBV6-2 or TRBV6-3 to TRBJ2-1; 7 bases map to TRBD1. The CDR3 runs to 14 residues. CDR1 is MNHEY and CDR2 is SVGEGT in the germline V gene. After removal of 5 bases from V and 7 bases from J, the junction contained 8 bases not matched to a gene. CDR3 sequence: CASSKTGVGNEQFF. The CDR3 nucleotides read TGTGCCAGCAGTAAAACAGGGGTGGGGAATGAGCAGTTCTTC.

The CDR3 DNA reads as TGTGCCAGCAGCTCGAGAGGGACTAGCGGGAGTCCTTTCACAGATACGCAGTATTTT. Translated: CASSSRGTSGSPFTDTQYF. The chain couples TRBV7-4 to TRBJ2-3, with TRBD2 matching over 14 bases. The CDR3 consists of 19 residues. CDR1 SGHVT and CDR2 SQSDAQ come from the germline V gene. Losses at the gene ends were 4 bases for V and 2 bases for J; bases not matched to a gene: 11.

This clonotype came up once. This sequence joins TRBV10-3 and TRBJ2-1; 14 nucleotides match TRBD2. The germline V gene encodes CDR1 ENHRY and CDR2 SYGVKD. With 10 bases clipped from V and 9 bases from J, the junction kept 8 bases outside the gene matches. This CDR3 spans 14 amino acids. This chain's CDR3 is CATGLAGGRPEQFF. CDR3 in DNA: TGTGCCACCGGACTAGCGGGAGGTCGACCTGAGCAGTTCTTC.

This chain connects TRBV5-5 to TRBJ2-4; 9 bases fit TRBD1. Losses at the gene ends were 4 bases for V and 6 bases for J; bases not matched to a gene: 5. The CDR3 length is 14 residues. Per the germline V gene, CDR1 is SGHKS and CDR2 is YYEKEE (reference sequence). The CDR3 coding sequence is TGTGCCAGCAGCGGGAAGGACAGGGGAAACATTCAGTACTTC. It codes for CASSGKDRGNIQYF. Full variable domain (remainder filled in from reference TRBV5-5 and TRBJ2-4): DAGVTQSPTHLIKTRGQQVTLRCSPISGHKSVSWYQQVLGQGPQFIFQYYEKEERGRGNFPDRFSARQFPNYSSELNVNALLLGDSALYLCASSGKDRGNIQYFGAGTRLSVL.

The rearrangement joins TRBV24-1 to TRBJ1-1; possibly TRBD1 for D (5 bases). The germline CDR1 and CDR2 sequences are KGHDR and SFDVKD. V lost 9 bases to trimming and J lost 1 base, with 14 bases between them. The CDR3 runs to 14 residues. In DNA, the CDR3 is TGTGCCACCTCCGGGGGATCGTCGAACACTGAAGCTTTCTTT. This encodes CATSGGSSNTEAFF.

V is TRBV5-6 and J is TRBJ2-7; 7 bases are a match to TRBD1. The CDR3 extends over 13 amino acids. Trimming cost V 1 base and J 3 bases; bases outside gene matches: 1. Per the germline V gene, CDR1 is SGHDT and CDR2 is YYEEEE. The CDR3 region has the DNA TGTGCCAGCAGCTTGAGGACAGGCTACGAGCAGTACGTC. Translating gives CASSLRTGYEQYV.

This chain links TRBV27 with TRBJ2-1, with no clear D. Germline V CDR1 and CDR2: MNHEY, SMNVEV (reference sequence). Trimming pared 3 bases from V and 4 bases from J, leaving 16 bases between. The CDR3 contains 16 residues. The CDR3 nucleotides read TGTGCCAGCAGTTTTGCAGCAACTCACCATTACAATGAGCAGTTCTTC. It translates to CASSFAATHHYNEQFF.

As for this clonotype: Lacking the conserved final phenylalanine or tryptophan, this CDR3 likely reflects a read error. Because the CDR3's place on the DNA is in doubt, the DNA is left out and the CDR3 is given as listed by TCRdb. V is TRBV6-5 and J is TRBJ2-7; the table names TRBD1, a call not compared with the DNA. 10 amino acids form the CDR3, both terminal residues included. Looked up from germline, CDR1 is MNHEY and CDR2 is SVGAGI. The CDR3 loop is CASRIRQGVR.

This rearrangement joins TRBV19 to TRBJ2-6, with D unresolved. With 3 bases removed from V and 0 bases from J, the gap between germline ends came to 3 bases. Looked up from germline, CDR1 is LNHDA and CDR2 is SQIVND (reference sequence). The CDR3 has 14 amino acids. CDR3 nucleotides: TGTGCCAGTAGTATTCTCTCTGGGGCCAACGTCCTGACTTTC. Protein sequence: CASSILSGANVLTF.

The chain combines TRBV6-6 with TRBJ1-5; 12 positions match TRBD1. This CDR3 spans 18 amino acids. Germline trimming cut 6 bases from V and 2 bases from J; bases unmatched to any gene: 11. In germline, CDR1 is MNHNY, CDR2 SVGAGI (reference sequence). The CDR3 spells CASRGGTGGIRGNQPQHF. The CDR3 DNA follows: TGTGCCAGCAGGGGTGGGACAGGGGGCATTCGTGGCAATCAGCCCCAGCATTTT.

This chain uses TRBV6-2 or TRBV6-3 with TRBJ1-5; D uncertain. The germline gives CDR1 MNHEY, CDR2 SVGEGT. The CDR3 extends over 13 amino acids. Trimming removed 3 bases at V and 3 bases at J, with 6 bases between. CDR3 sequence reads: CASSYNNNQPQHF. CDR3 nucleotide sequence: TGTGCCAGCAGTTATAACAACAATCAGCCCCAGCATTTT.